The rows below give T cell receptor beta chains drawn from one sample of a study of shared clonotypes between healthy human individuals. Generated by immunoSEQ multiplex PCR, the TCRdb table keeps only in-frame clones and is missing some. The repertoire includes under 350,000 clones, 80% to 90% of them detected once, and 16% sits in the top ten. The sequencing sample was made of memory CD8+ T cells sorted from blood. These receptors all come from a man younger than 35 in good health. Both conserved end residues are part of each CDR3. The order of the fields is CDR3 length, clone size, V gene, J gene, D gene, CDR3 protein, CDR3 DNA. The D gene is left open where the match is weak. Expanded clones are given a class, and other clones once, few, many or no size at all.

>16|NA|TRBV18|TRBJ2-7|NA
CASSPISAGSPYEQYF
TGTGCCAGCTCACCAATTTCAGCAGGGTCCCCCTACGAGCAGTACTTC
>13|NA|TRBV14|TRBJ2-7|NA
CASSQDLNYEQYF
TGTGCCAGCAGCCAAGATCTTAACTACGAGCAGTACTTC
>14|NA|TRBV9|TRBJ2-7|TRBD2
CASSVGGGGYEQYF
TGTGCCAGCAGCGTAGGCGGGGGTGGTTACGAGCAGTACTTC
>14|NA|TRBV6-6|TRBJ2-7|TRBD1
CASSPQTGDYEQYF
TGTGCCAGCAGTCCACAGACAGGGGACTACGAGCAGTACTTC
>15|NA|TRBV11-3|TRBJ1-1|TRBD1
CASSPGTGLNTEAFF
TGTGCCAGCAGCCCCGGGACAGGGCTGAACACTGAAGCTTTCTTT
>17|NA|TRBV4-1|TRBJ2-3|NA
CASSQSQPFLSTDTQYF
TGCGCCAGCAGCCAATCACAACCCTTTCTTAGCACAGATACGCAGTATTTT
>10|NA|TRBV5-1|TRBJ1-3|NA
CASIICTIYF
TGCGCCAGCATCATTTGCACCATATATTTT
>15|NA|TRBV9|TRBJ2-3|TRBD2
CASSAGGSRADTQYF
TGTGCCAGCAGCGCCGGGGGGTCTCGGGCAGATACGCAGTATTTT
>15|NA|TRBV11-2|TRBJ2-7|TRBD2
CASSSEGGSSYEQYF
TGTGCCAGCAGCTCCGAGGGAGGGAGCTCCTACGAGCAGTACTTC
>17|NA|TRBV5-4|TRBJ1-2|TRBD1
CASSLRGQGAGTGGYTF
TGTGCCAGCAGCTTGAGGGGACAGGGGGCAGGGACGGGTGGCTACACCTTC
>15|NA|TRBV7-9|TRBJ2-3|NA
CASSSEDVGTDTQYF
TGTGCCAGCAGCTCAGAGGACGTGGGGACAGATACGCAGTATTTT
>14|NA|TRBV28|TRBJ2-7|NA
CASSASGTAYEQYF
TGTGCCAGCAGCGCATCCGGGACCGCCTACGAGCAGTACTTC
>15|NA|TRBV5-6|TRBJ1-5|NA
CASSQNSGVNQPQHF
TGTGCCAGCAGCCAGAACTCGGGAGTCAATCAGCCCCAGCATTTT
>13|once|TRBV5-6|TRBJ1-1|NA
CASSSTLDTEAFF
TGTGCCAGCAGCTCAACTTTGGACACTGAAGCTTTCTTT
>14|NA|TRBV6-5|TRBJ1-3|TRBD1
CASSGTDSGNTIYF
TGTGCCAGCAGTGGGACAGACTCTGGAAACACCATATATTTT
>16|NA|TRBV7-9|TRBJ1-1|TRBD1
CASSLGQGPLNTEAFF
TGTGCCAGCAGCCTGGGACAGGGCCCCTTGAACACTGAAGCTTTCTTT
>13|NA|TRBV6-5|TRBJ1-1|NA
CASRPRGGTEAFF
TGTGCCAGCAGGCCGCGGGGGGGCACTGAAGCTTTCTTT
>14|few|TRBV2|TRBJ1-1|NA
CASSDRTTNTEAFF
TGTGCCAGCAGTGATAGGACAACGAACACTGAAGCTTTCTTT
>12|few|TRBV7-9|TRBJ2-7|NA
CASSLAGNEYRF
TGTGCCAGCAGCTTAGCAGGCAATGAGTATCGGTTC
>13|once|TRBV18|TRBJ2-7|NA
CASSPPTKYEQYF
TGTGCCAGCTCACCACCGACAAAATACGAGCAGTACTTC
>14|NA|TRBV2|TRBJ1-4|NA
CAITRGVLNEKLFF
TGTGCCATCACCCGCGGCGTTTTGAATGAAAAACTGTTTTTT
>13|NA|TRBV27|TRBJ2-4|NA
CASMTLAKNIQYF
TGTGCCAGCATGACGCTAGCCAAAAACATTCAGTACTTC